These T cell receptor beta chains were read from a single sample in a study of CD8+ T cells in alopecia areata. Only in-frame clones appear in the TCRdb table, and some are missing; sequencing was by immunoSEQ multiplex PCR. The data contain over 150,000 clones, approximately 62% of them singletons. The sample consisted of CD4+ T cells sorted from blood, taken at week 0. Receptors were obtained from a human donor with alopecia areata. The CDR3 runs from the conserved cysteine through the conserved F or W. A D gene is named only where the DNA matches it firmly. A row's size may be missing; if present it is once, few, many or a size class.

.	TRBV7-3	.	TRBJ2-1	TGTGCCAGCAGCCGACAGCCCAGCTCCTACAATGAGCAGTTCTTC	CASSRQPSSYNEQFF
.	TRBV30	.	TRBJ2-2	TGTGCCTGGACTCCGATACCCCGGGCCACCGGGGAGCTGTTTTTT	CAWTPIPRATGELFF
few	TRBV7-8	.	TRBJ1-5	TGTGCCAGCAGTATCACAGAGAATCAGCCCCAGCATTTT	CASSITENQPQHF
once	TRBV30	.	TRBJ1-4	TGTGCCTGGAACGGGGTGGCTAATGAAAAACTGTTTTTT	CAWNGVANEKLFF
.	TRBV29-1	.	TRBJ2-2	TGCAGCGGCCGACTGGCGTTGAACACCGGGGAGCTGTTTTTT	CSGRLALNTGELFF
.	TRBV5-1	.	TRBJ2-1	TGCGCCAGCAGCGATGGGAGCAATGAGCAGTTCTTC	CASSDGSNEQFF
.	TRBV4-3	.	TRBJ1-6	TGCGCCAGCAGCCAAGACCCTGGCTTATTCCTCCACTTT	CASSQDPGLFLHF
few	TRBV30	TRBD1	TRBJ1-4	TGTGCCTGGGGGACAGGGGGTAATGAAAAACTGTTTTTT	CAWGTGGNEKLFF
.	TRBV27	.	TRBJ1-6	TGTGCCAGCAGTTATGAAATAGGGGGGTCACCCCTCCACTTT	CASSYEIGGSPLHF
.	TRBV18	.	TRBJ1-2	TGTGCCAGCTCACCTCAACAGGATTCGGGCTACACCTTC	CASSPQQDSGYTF
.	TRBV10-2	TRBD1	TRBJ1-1	TGCGCCACCGGGACAGGAGATTATGAAGCTTTCTTT	CATGTGDYEAFF
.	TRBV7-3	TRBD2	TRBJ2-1	TGTGCCAGCAGCTTAAGTCCCGGGGGGGAGCAGTTCTTC	CASSLSPGGEQFF
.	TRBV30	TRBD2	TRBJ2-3	TGTGCCTGGAGCGGGGGGGCCCCAGATACGCAGTATTTT	CAWSGGAPDTQYF
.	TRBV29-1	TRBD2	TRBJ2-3	TGCAGCCTTAGCGGGGTAGGAACAGATACGCAGTATTTT	CSLSGVGTDTQYF
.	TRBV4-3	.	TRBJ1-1	TGCGCCAGCAGCCCAAAAAACGGGGGCCTGAACACTGAAGCTTTCTTT	CASSPKNGGLNTEAFF
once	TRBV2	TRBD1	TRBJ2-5	TGTGCCAGCAGTGAGGGTTGGGGACAGGGGTGGGAGACCCAGTACTTC	CASSEGWGQGWETQYF